This T cell receptor (beta chain) was identified in a study of blood T cell repertoires in COVID-19. Study-level information: Whether acute or convalescent, the COVID-19 samples came from the United States, Italy and Spain. In each case, the material was cDNA or gDNA derived from T cells, B-cell-depleted T cells, or PBMCs.

V lost 0 bases to trimming and J lost 2 bases, with 7 bases between them. The germline V gene encodes CDR1 SGHTA and CDR2 FQGTGA. This CDR3 region has 14 residues. Original data processing: Quantification of nucleated cells was approximated via reference gene primer amplification. Measured with immunoSEQ multiplex PCR; TCRdb has only the in-frame clones, and not every one. That table gives V, J and clone size, and the DNA gave D and trimming. The table shows about 150,000 clones, with 88% occurring only once. This receptor was taken from a human donor with COVID-19, enrolled during active disease. The donor label of this sample is uncertain. The sample was peripheral blood. The chain couples TRBV7-3 to TRBJ1-2; no clear D gene. CDR3 DNA: TGTGCCAGCAGCTTAACAACGGGAAACTATGGCTACACCTTC. This codes for CASSLTTGNYGYTF. The whole variable domain, filled in from reference TRBV7-3 and TRBJ1-2, reads GAGVSQTPSNKVTEKGKYVELRCDPISGHTALYWYRQSLGQGPEFLIYFQGTGAADDSGLPNDRFFAVRPEGSVSTLKIQRTERGDSAVYLCASSLTTGNYGYTFGSGTRLTVV.